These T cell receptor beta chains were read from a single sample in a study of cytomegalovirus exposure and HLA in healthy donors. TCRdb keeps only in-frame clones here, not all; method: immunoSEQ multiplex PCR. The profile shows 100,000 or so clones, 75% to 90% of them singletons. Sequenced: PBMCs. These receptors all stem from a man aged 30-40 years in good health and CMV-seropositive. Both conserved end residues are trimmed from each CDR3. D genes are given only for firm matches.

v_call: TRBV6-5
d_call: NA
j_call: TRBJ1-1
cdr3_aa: ASGGDTEAF

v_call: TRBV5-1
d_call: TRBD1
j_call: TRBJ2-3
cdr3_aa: ASRMGTGRSDTQY

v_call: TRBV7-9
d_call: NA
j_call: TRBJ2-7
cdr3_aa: ASSLGRREDLTYEQY

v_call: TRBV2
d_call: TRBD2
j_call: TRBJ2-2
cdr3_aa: ASSDPAGDPNTGELF

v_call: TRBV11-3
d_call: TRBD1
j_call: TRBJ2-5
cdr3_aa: ASSQGQSGLETQY

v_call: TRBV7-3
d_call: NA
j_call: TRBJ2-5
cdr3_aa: ASSADWGGTQY

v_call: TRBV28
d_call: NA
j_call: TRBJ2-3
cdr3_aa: ASSPPAGGSTDTQY

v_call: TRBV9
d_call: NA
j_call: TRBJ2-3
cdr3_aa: ASSVEGLQADTQY

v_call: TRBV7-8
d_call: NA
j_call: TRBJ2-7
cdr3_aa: ASSSNSFYSYEQY

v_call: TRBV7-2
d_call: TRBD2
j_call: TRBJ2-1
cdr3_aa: ASSFSGGADNEQF

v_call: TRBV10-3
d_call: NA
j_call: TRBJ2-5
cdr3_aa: AISEGGGTQY

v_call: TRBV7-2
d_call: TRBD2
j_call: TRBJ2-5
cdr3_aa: ASSLSAGGEKGTQY

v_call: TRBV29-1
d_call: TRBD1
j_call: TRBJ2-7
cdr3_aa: SATTGSSYEQY

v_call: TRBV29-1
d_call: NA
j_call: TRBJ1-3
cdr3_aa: SVPQGNTIY

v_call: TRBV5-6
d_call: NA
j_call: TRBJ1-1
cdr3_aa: ASSLQTEAF

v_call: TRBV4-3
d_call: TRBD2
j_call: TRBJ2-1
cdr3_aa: ASSKGGNVEQF

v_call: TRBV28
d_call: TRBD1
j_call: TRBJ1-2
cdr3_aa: ASSLRDRSYGYT

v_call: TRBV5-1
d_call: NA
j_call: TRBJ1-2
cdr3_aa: ASSLSGEGYGYT

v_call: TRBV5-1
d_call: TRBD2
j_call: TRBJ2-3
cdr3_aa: ASSYGLAGLAGTQY

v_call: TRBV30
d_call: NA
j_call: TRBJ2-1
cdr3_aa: ASSYSYNEQF

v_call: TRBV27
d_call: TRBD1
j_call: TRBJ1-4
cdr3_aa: ASSLAGQGNEKLF

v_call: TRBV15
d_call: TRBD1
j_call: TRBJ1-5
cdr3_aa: ATSIDRGGQPQH

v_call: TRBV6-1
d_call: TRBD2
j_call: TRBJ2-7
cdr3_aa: ASSGLAAYEQY

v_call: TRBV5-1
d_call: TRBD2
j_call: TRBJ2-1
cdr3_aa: ASSATSGESNEQF

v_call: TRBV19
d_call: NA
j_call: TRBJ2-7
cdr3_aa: ASSPQGTYEQY

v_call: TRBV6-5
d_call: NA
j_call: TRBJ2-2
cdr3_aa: ASVGDTGELF

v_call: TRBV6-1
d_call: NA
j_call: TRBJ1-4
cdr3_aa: ASGPGGNLNEKLF

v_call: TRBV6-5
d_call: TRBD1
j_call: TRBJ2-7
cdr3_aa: ASSHRGAYGQY

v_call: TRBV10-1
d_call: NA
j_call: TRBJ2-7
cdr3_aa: ASSEGRDHEQY

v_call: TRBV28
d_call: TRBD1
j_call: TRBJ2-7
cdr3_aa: ARLDRKTYEQY

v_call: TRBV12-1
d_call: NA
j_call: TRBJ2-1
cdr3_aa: ASSFTKRPGYNEQF

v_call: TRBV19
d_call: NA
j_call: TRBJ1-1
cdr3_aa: ASSIDTGGAEAF

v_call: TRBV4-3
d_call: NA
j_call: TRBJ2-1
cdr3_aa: ASSQEGGQPYNEQF

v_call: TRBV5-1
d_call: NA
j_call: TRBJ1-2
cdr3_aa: ASSWGRGGTYGYT

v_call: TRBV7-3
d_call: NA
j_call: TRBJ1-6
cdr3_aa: ASSAGGAGNSPLH

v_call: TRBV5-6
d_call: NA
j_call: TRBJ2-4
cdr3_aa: ASSSLRSAKNIQY

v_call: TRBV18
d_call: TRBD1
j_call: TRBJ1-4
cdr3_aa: ASSPGQNEKLF

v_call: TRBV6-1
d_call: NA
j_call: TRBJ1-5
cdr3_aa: ASSVSQGQPQH

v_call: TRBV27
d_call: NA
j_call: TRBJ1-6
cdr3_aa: ASSYTYNSPLH

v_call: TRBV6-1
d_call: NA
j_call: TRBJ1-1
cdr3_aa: ASPTQGSPEAF

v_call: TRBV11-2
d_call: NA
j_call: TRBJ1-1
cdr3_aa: ASSLNRVEAF